The sample holds a few counts of the clone carrying this TCR beta chain. The data are from a study of human T cells and chemical hapten exposure. Time point: pre-sensitization, week 0. Treatment indicated: therapeutic diphenylcyclopropenone sensitization with weekly scalp DPC. Someone pulled total RNA out of unfractionated whole blood. V lost 6 bases to trimming and J lost 0 bases, with 15 bases between them. CDR1 is MNHNY and CDR2 is SVGAGI in the germline V gene (reference sequence). The CDR3 is 16 residues long. Using its own MiXCR run on the RACE reads, TCRdb lists one record per CDR3 protein. The sample has roughly 50,000 distinct CDR3 sequences, approximately 10% seen once; the top ten hold 9.6%.

The sequence was collected from a woman under 40 with alopecia areata. Some clones in this sample may be carry-over from other donors' samples. This specimen consisted of whole blood, obtained in connection with sensitization to the hapten diphenylcyclopropenone (DPC). The V and J genes are TRBV6-6 and TRBJ2-1, with D possibly TRBD1 on 6 matching bases. CDR3 in DNA: TGTGCCAGCAGCCGGACAGCGACGAGCTCCTACAATGAGCAGTTCTTC. This encodes CASSRTATSSYNEQFF.